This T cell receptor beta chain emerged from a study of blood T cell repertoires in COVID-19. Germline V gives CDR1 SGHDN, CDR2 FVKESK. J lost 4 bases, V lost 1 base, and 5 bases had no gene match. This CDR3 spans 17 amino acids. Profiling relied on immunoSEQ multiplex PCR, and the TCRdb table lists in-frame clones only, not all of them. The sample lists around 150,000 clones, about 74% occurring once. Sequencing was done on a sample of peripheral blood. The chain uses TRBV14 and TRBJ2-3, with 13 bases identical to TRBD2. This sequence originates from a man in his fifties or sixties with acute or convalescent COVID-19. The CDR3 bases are TGTGCCAGCAGCCAAGTCGGGACTAGCGGGACCGCAGATACGCAGTATTTT. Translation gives CASSQVGTSGTADTQYF.